The sequence of this T cell receptor (beta chain) was determined in a study of blood T cell repertoires in COVID-19. Whole-study context: The United States, Italy and Spain were the sources of the acute and convalescent COVID-19 samples. T cells, B-cell-depleted T cells, or PBMCs provided the cDNA or gDNA that served as material.

Germline-derived CDR1 and CDR2 are MNHEY and SVGAGI. The CDR3 has 14 residues. The V gene end was trimmed by 2 bases and the J gene end by 6 bases; junction bases not matched to a gene: 4. Followed over time, Seattle patients had been enrolled while infection was active. Per the authors' pipeline: Researchers report that nucleated cell counts were estimated from reference gene primer amplification. Assay: immunoSEQ multiplex PCR; the TCRdb copy retains only in-frame clones and omits some. Clonal size and the V and J genes are those of that table, whereas D and trimming came from the DNA. The sample includes 330,000 or so clones, roughly 87% of them seen just once.

The chain has TRBV6-5 and TRBJ2-4; TRBD2 matches at 7 bases. The source of this sequence is a man aged 30 to 45 with COVID-19, enrolled during active disease. Sequenced: peripheral blood. The CDR3 protein is CASSYGGGGNIQYF. The CDR3 region has the DNA TGTGCCAGCAGTTACGGTGGGGGGGGAAACATTCAGTACTTC.